The clone carrying this T cell receptor beta chain was picked up a small number of times. Its antigen is unknown. This CDR3 spans 13 amino acids. Germline V gene lookup returns CDR1 SGHTA and CDR2 FQGNSA. Trimming removed 1 base from V and 7 bases from J, with 10 bases in between. These data come from a study of CD8 T cells in ankylosing spondylitis. Study-level findings and limits: Ankylosing spondylitis blood appeared to carry a characteristic TCR beta motif of seven to nine highly homologous variants. Researchers report that disease-linked clones proved CD8+ and relatively rare in peripheral blood.

MiXCR, run by TCRdb on the 5' RACE reads, gives a single entry per CDR3 protein. Of about 160,000 distinct CDR3 sequences in the sample, approximately 20% are singletons; the top ten hold approximately 8%. The TCR originated in a male donor with ankylosing spondylitis or in good health (not recorded which). The chain uses TRBV7-2 and TRBJ2-5; D gene unclear. Material for sequencing was blood, either unsorted or a sorted T cell fraction (not recorded which). The CDR3 is CASSLELPATQYF. The CDR3 DNA is TGTGCCAGCAGCTTAGAACTACCGGCGACCCAGTACTTC.